These 30 T cell receptor beta chains were sequenced from one sample in a study of OX40 agonist ivuxolimab in advanced cancers. The table came from immunoSEQ multiplex PCR; TCRdb's copy has only in-frame clones and leaves some out. The sample carries around 63,000 clones, approximately 90% recorded once. The sequences come from CD4+ or CD8+ T cells sorted from blood, collected in a trial of the OX40 agonist ivuxolimab. All receptors derive from an adult with an advanced solid tumor such as melanoma, head and neck, liver or kidney cancer.

This clone was picked up one time. The genes are TRBV27 and TRBJ1-1; D is unclear. This CDR3 is built from 13 residues. Germline V gene data show CDR1 as MNHEY and CDR2 as SMNVEV (reference sequence). V was shortened by 6 bases and J by 2 bases, with 10 bases between the two germline ends. The CDR3 loop is CASRGVRNTEAFF. DNA of the CDR3: TGTGCCAGCAGGGGAGTTAGAAACACTGAAGCTTTCTTT.

The genes are TRBV7-9 and TRBJ1-1; D remains ambiguous. Trimming stripped 3 bases from V and 1 base from J, with 6 bases between. CDR1 and CDR2 (germline): SEHNR, FQNEAQ (reference sequence). The CDR3 sequence is 13 residues long. CDR3 nucleotide sequence: TGTGCCAGCAGCTTTTCGCAGAACACTGAAGCTTTCTTT. As protein: CASSFSQNTEAFF.

This clone has only a few counts. This chain connects TRBV18 to TRBJ2-7; D may be TRBD1 (5 bases). Germline V CDR1 and CDR2: KGHSH, LQKENI. Trimming stripped 3 bases from V and 1 base from J, with 13 bases between. CDR3 size: 15 residues. CDR3: CASSPYAGISYEQYF. For the CDR3, the DNA is TGTGCCAGCTCACCGTACGCAGGGATTTCCTACGAGCAGTACTTC.

J is TRBJ1-2 and V is TRBV6-1; D uncertain. Trimming removed 6 bases at V and 4 bases at J, with 12 bases between. CDR3 length equals 13 residues. CDR1 and CDR2 (germline): MNHNS, SASEGT. This CDR3 reads CASRITMGYGYTF. CDR3 nucleotides: TGTGCCAGCAGAATTACGATGGGCTATGGCTACACCTTC.

This chain joins TRBV6-1 and TRBJ1-5; D gene unclear. The V and J ends lost 7 bases and 5 bases respectively, with 12 bases between them. The V gene's germline CDR1 is MNHNS and CDR2 SASEGT. There are 13 residues in the CDR3. The DNA for the CDR3 is TGTGCCAGCATCGGGAACCGGGATCAGCCCCAGCATTTT. Translating it yields CASIGNRDQPQHF.

This chain links TRBV19 with TRBJ2-1; TRBD2 agrees at 12 bases. With V trimmed by 5 bases and J by 11 bases, 13 bases remained unmatched. The CDR3 is made up of 16 amino acids. Germline-derived CDR1 and CDR2 are LNHDA and SQIVND (reference sequence). The CDR3 here is CASSARLAGETMKQFF. For the CDR3, the DNA is TGTGCCAGTAGTGCAAGACTAGCGGGAGAAACAATGAAGCAGTTCTTC.

The chain uses TRBV29-1 and TRBJ2-1; D is unresolved. Germline V gives CDR1 SQVTM, CDR2 ANQGSEA. V shed 1 base and J shed 4 bases, with 8 bases lying between them. This CDR3 has 13 amino acids. The CDR3 is CSVEVAGYNEQFF. Here the CDR3 DNA reads TGCAGCGTTGAAGTGGCCGGGTACAATGAGCAGTTCTTC.

The genes are TRBV5-1 and TRBJ2-5, with 11 bases matching TRBD1. With 0 bases clipped from V and 5 bases from J, the junction kept 3 bases outside the gene matches. CDR3 length: 15 amino acids. Germline assignment: CDR1 SGHRS and CDR2 YFSETQ. In DNA form, the CDR3 reads TGCGCCAGCAGCTTGGGGACAGGGGGCAGGGAGACCCAGTACTTC. Translating gives CASSLGTGGRETQYF.

V is TRBV5-6 and J is TRBJ2-7; TRBD2 matches at 12 bases. CDR1 SGHDT and CDR2 YYEEEE come from the germline V gene. The CDR3 is 16 amino acids. With 4 bases clipped from V and 6 bases from J, the junction kept 11 bases outside the gene matches. This CDR3 reads CASSPLASGRALEQYF. The CDR3 bases are TGTGCCAGCAGCCCGCTGGCTAGCGGGAGGGCCCTCGAGCAGTACTTC. Drawing the rest from reference TRBV5-6 and TRBJ2-7, the complete variable domain is DAGVTQSPTHLIKTRGQQVTLRCSPKSGHDTVSWYQQALGQGPQFIFQYYEEEERQRGNFPDRFSGHQFPNYSSELNVNALLLGDSALYLCASSPLASGRALEQYFGPGTRLTVT.

To note about this clone: One end of the junction fails to match germline, which may point to a read error. The J gene is TRBJ1-3, the V gene TRBV7-8; tentative D call: TRBD1 (5 bases). The CDR3 is 15 amino acids. Looked up from germline, CDR1 is SGHVS and CDR2 is FQNEAQ. The CDR3 sequence: CASSLAWGSGNTIYF. DNA of the CDR3: TGTGCCAGCAGCCTAGCGTGGGGGTCTGGAAACACCATATATTTT.

The chain links TRBV5-1 to TRBJ1-4; unclear D gene. Between the trimmed V and J ends, which lost 0 bases and 6 bases, there was a span of 9 bases. The length of the CDR3 is 14 residues. Germline values: CDR1 SGHRS, CDR2 YFSETQ. CDR3: CASSLDRPDEKLFF. The CDR3 nucleotides are TGCGCCAGCAGCTTGGACAGACCAGATGAAAAACTGTTTTTT.

The chain employs TRBV5-1 and TRBJ1-1; a possible D gene is TRBD1 (6 bases). Germline V gene data show CDR1 as SGHRS and CDR2 as YFSETQ. Deletions cut 4 bases from V and 8 bases from J, with 18 bases between. The CDR3 sequence is 14 residues long. The CDR3 nucleotides read TGCGCCAGCAGCCAGGACAGTTCCCCTGGGGAAGCTTTCTTT. Amino acids: CASSQDSSPGEAFF.

This chain uses TRBV10-3 with TRBJ2-2, with 8 bases lining up with TRBD1. CDR1 ENHRY and CDR2 SYGVKD come from the germline V gene. The J segment lost 6 bases and the V segment lost 7 bases, leaving 10 bases of the junction unmatched. The CDR3 runs to 15 residues. The CDR3 sequence: CAIKGGTGDSGELFF. For the CDR3, the DNA is TGTGCCATCAAAGGGGGGACAGGCGATTCCGGGGAGCTGTTTTTT.

The CDR3 coding sequence is TGTGCCAGCTCACCGTTAGCGGGAGCGCAAGAGACCCAGTACTTC. Translating it yields CASSPLAGAQETQYF. The V and J genes are TRBV18 and TRBJ2-5; 9 bases fit TRBD2. In germline, CDR1 is KGHSH, CDR2 LQKENI. The CDR3 is 15 residues long. V was pared by 3 bases and J by 2 bases, with 4 bases of the junction left unmatched.

This sequence joins TRBV14 and TRBJ2-3; D remains unclear. Germline CDR1 and CDR2: SGHDN and FVKESK. This CDR3 comprises 13 residues. V lost 5 bases to trimming and J lost 13 bases, with 19 bases between them. The CDR3 region has the DNA TGTGCCAGCAGCTTAATGGACGCCTCGGTAGAGTATTTT. It is translated as CASSLMDASVEYF.

The chain is built from TRBV2 and TRBJ1-2; D is unclear. In germline, CDR1 is SNHLY, CDR2 FYNNEI. The CDR3 is made up of 12 amino acids. V was pared by 3 bases and J by 8 bases, with 10 bases between. The CDR3 sequence: CASSEQAPGYTF. CDR3 coding DNA: TGTGCCAGCAGTGAGCAGGCCCCGGGCTACACCTTC.

This chain connects TRBV4-2 to TRBJ2-7, with D possibly matching TRBD2 (5 bases). Germline CDR1 reads LGHNA; CDR2 reads YNFKEQ. This CDR3 is 14 amino acids long. Between the trimmed V and J ends, which lost 0 bases and 0 bases, there was a span of 6 bases. CDR3 residues: CASSQEGSSYEQYF. The CDR3 DNA follows: TGTGCCAGCAGCCAAGAAGGGAGCTCCTACGAGCAGTACTTC.

The rearrangement links TRBV28 to TRBJ2-1; 10 bases agree with TRBD2. This CDR3 has 16 amino acids. The ends lost 2 bases at V and 4 bases at J; junction bases unmatched: 5. Germline values: CDR1 MDHEN, CDR2 SYDVKM. The CDR3 region is CASSLPSGGDYNEQFF. The CDR3 nucleotides are TGTGCCAGCAGTTTACCGAGCGGGGGGGATTACAATGAGCAGTTCTTC.

The V and J genes are TRBV6-1 and TRBJ1-2; D possibly corresponds to TRBD1 (6 bases). The CDR3 is made up of 11 amino acids. CDR1 and CDR2 (germline): MNHNS, SASEGT. With 7 bases removed from V and 8 bases from J, the gap between germline ends came to 11 bases. CDR3 amino acids: CASKGGNGYTF. CDR3 DNA: TGTGCCAGCAAAGGGGGGAACGGCTACACCTTC.

The V call is TRBV7-9, the J call TRBJ1-2, with a possible D match to TRBD1 (5 bases). Germline loops: CDR1 SEHNR, CDR2 FQNEAQ (reference sequence). The CDR3 runs 18 residues. Trimming left V 4 bases short and J 3 bases short, with 24 bases between. The CDR3 loop is CASSSPYKGRYTHYGYTF. The CDR3 region has the DNA TGTGCCAGCAGCTCCCCCTACAAGGGGCGGTATACTCACTATGGCTACACCTTC.

This chain connects TRBV7-6 to TRBJ2-7, with D possibly being TRBD2 (6 bases). Per the germline V gene, CDR1 is SGHVS and CDR2 is FNYEAQ. The CDR3 runs 15 residues. V was pared by 1 base and J by 1 base, with 11 bases between. In DNA, the CDR3 is TGTGCCAGCAGCTTAGGCTTACGGGGGTCCTACGAGCAGTACTTC. As protein: CASSLGLRGSYEQYF.

The chain employs TRBV5-4 and TRBJ2-5; D is possibly TRBD1 (6 bases). Trimming stripped 5 bases from V and 5 bases from J, with 13 bases between. The V gene's germline CDR1 is SGHNT and CDR2 YYREEE (reference sequence). The CDR3 extends over 13 amino acids. The CDR3 DNA reads as TGTGCCAGCAGGGGGGCTGAGGGTGAGACCCAGTACTTC. This sequence encodes CASRGAEGETQYF.

This sequence joins TRBV5-1 and TRBJ1-4, with unresolved D. Between the trimmed V and J ends, which lost 4 bases and 4 bases, there was a span of 8 bases. Germline-derived CDR1 and CDR2 are SGHRS and YFSETQ. The CDR3 loop spans 13 amino acids. The CDR3 DNA reads as TGCGCCAGCAGCGAACAGAATAATGAAAAACTGTTTTTT. Translating gives CASSEQNNEKLFF.

The chain couples TRBV5-1 to TRBJ2-2; tentative D call: TRBD2 (6 bases). In germline, CDR1 is SGHRS, CDR2 YFSETQ. Trimming took off 4 bases at V and 3 bases at J, with 10 bases between the two ends. The length of the CDR3 is 14 residues. The CDR3 is CASSPGEDTGELFF. The CDR3 nucleotides read TGCGCCAGCAGCCCCGGGGAGGACACCGGGGAGCTGTTTTTT.

The chain is built from TRBV28 and TRBJ2-5; no clear D. The CDR3 covers 14 residues. Germline CDR1 MDHEN, CDR2 SYDVKM. Trimming stripped 3 bases from V and 2 bases from J, with 10 bases between. CDR3 amino acids: CASSFTARQETQYF. For the CDR3, the DNA is TGTGCCAGCAGTTTTACGGCCCGGCAAGAGACCCAGTACTTC.

V usage is TRBV27 and J usage is TRBJ1-2, with D possibly matching TRBD1 (6 bases). This CDR3 is built from 12 residues. Germline lookup yields CDR1 MNHEY and CDR2 SMNVEV (reference sequence). The V end lost 4 bases, the J end lost 9 bases, and 12 bases lay between the germline ends. CDR3 in amino acids: CASSSQGLRYTF. As DNA, the CDR3 is TGTGCCAGCAGTTCACAGGGTTTGCGCTACACCTTC.

This sequence joins TRBV9 and TRBJ2-7; D is unclear. The germline V gene encodes CDR1 SGDLS and CDR2 YYNGEE. The CDR3 totals 14 residues. The germline V and J ends were trimmed by 0 bases and 6 bases, with 13 bases remaining between them. As DNA, the CDR3 is TGTGCCAGCAGCGTAGGGGCCGACCCCCTCGAGCAGTACTTC. Its translation is CASSVGADPLEQYF.

The rearrangement uses TRBV7-2 and TRBJ2-1, with D perhaps TRBD2 (5 bases). V gave up 5 bases and J gave up 10 bases, with 15 bases separating them. The CDR3 covers 13 residues. Germline CDR1 SGHTA, CDR2 FQGNSA. The CDR3 protein is CASSPVWASEQFF. CDR3 sequence (DNA): TGTGCCAGCAGCCCCGTTTGGGCTAGCGAGCAGTTCTTC.

The V call is TRBV7-2, the J call TRBJ2-7, with D perhaps TRBD2 (6 bases). Germline V gene lookup returns CDR1 SGHTA and CDR2 FQGNSA. CDR3 size: 14 residues. The V end lost 5 bases, the J end lost 2 bases, and 13 bases lay between the germline ends. This CDR3 is CASSARDWAYEQYF. In DNA form, the CDR3 reads TGTGCCAGCAGCGCCCGGGACTGGGCCTACGAGCAGTACTTC.

The chain links TRBV5-1 to TRBJ2-1; D not resolved. Trimming left V 3 bases short and J 1 base short, with 11 bases between. The CDR3 runs 15 residues. CDR1 and CDR2 (germline): SGHRS, YFSETQ. The CDR3 coding sequence is TGCGCCAGCAGCTCCTTAGGAAAGTCCTACAATGAGCAGTTCTTC. This codes for CASSSLGKSYNEQFF.